This T cell receptor beta chain emerged from a study of T cells after yellow fever vaccination. Findings and caveats of the study: The secondary response showed a weaker magnitude and a faster peak, day 5 versus 15.

This clonotype showed up just a few times. Its matching antigen is unknown. Germline V gene sequence: CDR1 DFQATT, CDR2 SNEGSKA (reference sequence). This CDR3 contains 14 residues. Trimming took 2 bases from V and 1 from J, leaving 11 bases between them. Via MiXCR, TCRdb re-called the 5' RACE reads, giving one row per CDR3 protein. The sample holds 510,000 or so distinct CDR3 sequences, approximately 21% seen once. The J gene is TRBJ1-1, the V gene TRBV20-1; possibly TRBD1 for D (5 bases). This sequence originates from a man aged 25 to 45 who received the YFV17D yellow fever vaccine. Sequences were derived from PBMCs, sampled 15 days after the yellow fever booster vaccination. The CDR3 coding sequence is TGCAGTGCTAGACAGGGAGGAGGGAACACTGAAGCTTTCTTT. It specifies CSARQGGGNTEAFF.